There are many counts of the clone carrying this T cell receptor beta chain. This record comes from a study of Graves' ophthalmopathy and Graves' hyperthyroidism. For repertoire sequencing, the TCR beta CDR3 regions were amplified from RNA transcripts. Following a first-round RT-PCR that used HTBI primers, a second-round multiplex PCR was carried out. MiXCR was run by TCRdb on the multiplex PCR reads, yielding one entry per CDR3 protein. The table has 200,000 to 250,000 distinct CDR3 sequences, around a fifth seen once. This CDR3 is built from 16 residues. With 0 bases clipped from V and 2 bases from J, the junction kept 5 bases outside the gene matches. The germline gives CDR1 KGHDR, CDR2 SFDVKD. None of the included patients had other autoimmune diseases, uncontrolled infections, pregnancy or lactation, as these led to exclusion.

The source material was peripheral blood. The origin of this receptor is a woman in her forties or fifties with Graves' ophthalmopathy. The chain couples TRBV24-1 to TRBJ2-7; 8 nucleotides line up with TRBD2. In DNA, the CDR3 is TGTGCCACCAGTGATTTGGGAAGTAGCGGGACCTACGAGCAGTACTTC. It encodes CATSDLGSSGTYEQYF.